This TCR beta chain was obtained from a study of human T cells and chemical hapten exposure. Across the study: Minor volume differences among pooled libraries chiefly drove per-sample TCR yield variation.

This clonotype was picked up many times. Unique molecular identifiers were attached to individual cDNA molecules during library preparation. MiXCR, applied by TCRdb to the RACE reads, yields one record per CDR3 protein. This sample has 75,000 to 100,000 distinct CDR3 sequences, with about 9.3% found just once. Looked up from germline, CDR1 is SQVTM and CDR2 is ANQGSEA. The CDR3 totals 11 residues. V was pared by 7 bases and J by 6 bases, with 9 bases between. The time point: patch test 2, 6 weeks after DPC sensitization. Regarding treatment: therapeutic diphenylcyclopropenone sensitization with weekly scalp DPC. The study enrolled 18 to 70-year-old alopecia patients suitable for DPC.

This chain connects TRBV29-1 to TRBJ2-2; D gene ambiguous. The material sequenced was whole blood, taken in connection with sensitization to the hapten diphenylcyclopropenone (DPC). The receptor was derived from a woman aged 40 to 50 with alopecia areata. Some clones in this sample may be carry-over from other donors' samples. CDR3 DNA sequence: TGCAGCGCCACTCAGGCCGGGGAGCTGTTTTTT. Protein: CSATQAGELFF.